The TCR beta chain under discussion was sequenced for a study of early T cells in non-severe SARS-CoV-2 infection. Study information: Whole-blood bulk RNA, unsorted, was sequenced, and chains were unpaired. Study-wide results and limits: Anti-spike CD8 responses were favored by VDJdb matching, which missed private and CD4 specificities.

Individual cDNA molecules each received unique molecular identifiers attached to them. MiXCR, run by TCRdb on the 5' RACE reads, gives a single entry per CDR3 protein. This repertoire shows 29,000 or so distinct CDR3 sequences, 5% found once; its top ten account for 11%. With regard to this clonotype: The antigen is not known.

The germline V and J ends were trimmed by 5 bases and 0 bases, with 5 bases remaining between them. The V gene's germline CDR1 is SQVTM and CDR2 ANQGSEA. This CDR3 is 13 amino acids long. Sequencing input: whole blood. This TCR came from an adult who was a healthcare worker with PCR-confirmed SARS-CoV-2 infection or an uninfected control (not recorded which). The chain employs TRBV29-1 and TRBJ2-6; D is unresolved. CDR3 in amino acids: CSVYLSGANVLTF. CDR3 nucleotide sequence: TGCAGCGTTTACCTCTCTGGGGCCAACGTCCTGACTTTC.